This T cell receptor beta chain was documented in a study of T cells in Graves' hyperthyroidism and ophthalmopathy. Patients were excluded for uncontrolled infection, other autoimmune disease, pregnancy or lactation. Germline CDR1 is SGDLS and CDR2 is YYNGEE. There are 14 residues in the CDR3. Trimming removed 0 bases from V and 2 bases from J, with 8 bases in between. In its sample, this clonotype was seen a few times. Its specificity is not known. The investigators amplified TCR beta CDR3 regions from RNA transcripts. HTBI primers drove first-round RT-PCR of the TCR CDR3. MiXCR, applied by TCRdb to the multiplex PCR reads, yields one record per CDR3 protein. Here the sample spans about 610,000 distinct CDR3 sequences, about 14% being singletons. Findings and limits, study-wide: Ophthalmopathy was distinguished from stable hyperthyroidism by 13 V-J signatures.

The sequence was obtained from a woman aged 40 to 50 with Graves' ophthalmopathy. The chain is built from TRBV9 and TRBJ2-5; D unresolved. The sample taken for sequencing was blood. CDR3 DNA sequence: TGTGCCAGCAGCGTAGCTGGGTGGCAAGAGACCCAGTACTTC. Amino acid sequence: CASSVAGWQETQYF.